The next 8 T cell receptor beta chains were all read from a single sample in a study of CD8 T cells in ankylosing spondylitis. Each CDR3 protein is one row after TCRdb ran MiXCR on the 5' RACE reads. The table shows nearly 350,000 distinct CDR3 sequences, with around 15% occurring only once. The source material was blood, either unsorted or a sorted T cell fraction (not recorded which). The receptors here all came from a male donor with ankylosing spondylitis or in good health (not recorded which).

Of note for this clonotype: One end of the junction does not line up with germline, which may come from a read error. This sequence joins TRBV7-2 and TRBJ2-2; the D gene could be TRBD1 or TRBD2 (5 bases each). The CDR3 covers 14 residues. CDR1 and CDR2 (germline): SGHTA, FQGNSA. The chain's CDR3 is CATSFGGSTGELFF. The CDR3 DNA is TGTGCCACCAGCTTTGGGGGAAGCACCGGGGAGCTGTTTTTT.

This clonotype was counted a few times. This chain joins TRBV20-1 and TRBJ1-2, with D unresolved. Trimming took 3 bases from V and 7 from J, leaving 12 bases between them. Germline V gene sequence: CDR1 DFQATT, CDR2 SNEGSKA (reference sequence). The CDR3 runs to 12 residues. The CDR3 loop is CSASGRAGGYTF. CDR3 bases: TGCAGTGCTAGTGGAAGGGCGGGTGGCTACACCTTC.

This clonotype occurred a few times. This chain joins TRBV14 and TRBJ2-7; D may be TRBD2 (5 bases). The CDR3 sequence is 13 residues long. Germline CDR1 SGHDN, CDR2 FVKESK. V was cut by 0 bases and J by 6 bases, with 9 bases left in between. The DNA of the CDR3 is TGTGCCAGCAGCCAAGATCGCGGGCTCGAGCAGTACTTC. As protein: CASSQDRGLEQYF.

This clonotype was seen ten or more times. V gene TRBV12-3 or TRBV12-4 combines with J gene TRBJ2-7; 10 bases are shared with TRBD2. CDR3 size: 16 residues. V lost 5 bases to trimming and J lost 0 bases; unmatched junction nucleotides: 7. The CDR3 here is CASSPGTSVSSYEQYF. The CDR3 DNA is TGTGCCAGCAGTCCAGGGACTAGCGTCTCCTCCTACGAGCAGTACTTC.

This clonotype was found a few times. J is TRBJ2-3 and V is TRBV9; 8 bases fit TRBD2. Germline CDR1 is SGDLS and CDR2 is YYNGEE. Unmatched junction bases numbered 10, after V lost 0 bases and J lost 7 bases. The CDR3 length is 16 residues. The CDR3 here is CASSVAGGGPLYTQYF. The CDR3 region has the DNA TGTGCCAGCAGCGTAGCTGGCGGGGGGCCCCTTTATACGCAGTATTTT.

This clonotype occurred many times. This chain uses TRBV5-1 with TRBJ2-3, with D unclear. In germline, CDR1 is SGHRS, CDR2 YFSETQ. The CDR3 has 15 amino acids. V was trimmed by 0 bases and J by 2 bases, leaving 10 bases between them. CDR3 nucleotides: TGCGCCAGCAGCTTGGGGTCCGGGCCCACAGATACGCAGTATTTT. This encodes CASSLGSGPTDTQYF.

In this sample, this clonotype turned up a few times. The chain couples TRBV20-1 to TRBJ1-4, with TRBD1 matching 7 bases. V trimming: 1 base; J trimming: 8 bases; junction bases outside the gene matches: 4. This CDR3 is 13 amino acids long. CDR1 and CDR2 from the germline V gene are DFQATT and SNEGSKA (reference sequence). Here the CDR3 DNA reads TGCAGTGCTAGAGGACAGGGAAGGGAAAAACTGTTTTTT. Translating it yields CSARGQGREKLFF.

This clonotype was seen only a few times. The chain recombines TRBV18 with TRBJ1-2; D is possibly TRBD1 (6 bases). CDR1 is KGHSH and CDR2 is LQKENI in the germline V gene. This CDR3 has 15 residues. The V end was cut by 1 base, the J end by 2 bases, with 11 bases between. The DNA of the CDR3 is TGTGCCAGCTCACCACAAACAGGGCTCAACTATGGCTACACCTTC. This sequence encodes CASSPQTGLNYGYTF. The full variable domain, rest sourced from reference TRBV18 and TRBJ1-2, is NAGVMQNPRHLVRRRGQEARLRCSPMKGHSHVYWYRQLPEEGLKFMVYLQKENIIDESGMPKERFSAEFPKEGPSILRIQQVVRGDSAAYFCASSPQTGLNYGYTFGSGTRLTVV.